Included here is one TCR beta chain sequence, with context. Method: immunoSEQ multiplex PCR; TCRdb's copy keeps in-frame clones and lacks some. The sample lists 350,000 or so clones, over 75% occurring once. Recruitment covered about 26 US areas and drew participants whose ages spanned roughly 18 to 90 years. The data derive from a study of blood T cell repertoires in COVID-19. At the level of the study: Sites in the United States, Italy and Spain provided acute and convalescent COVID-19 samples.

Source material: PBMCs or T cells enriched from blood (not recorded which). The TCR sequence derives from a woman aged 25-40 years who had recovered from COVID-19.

The CDR3 sequence: CASWGRESYNSPLHF. CDR3 DNA: TGTGCCAGCTGGGGTAGGGAGTCCTATAATTCACCCCTCCACTTT. This chain connects TRBV28 to TRBJ1-6, with D unclear. The CDR3 is made up of 15 amino acids. The germline V gene has CDR1 MDHEN and CDR2 SYDVKM. V shed 8 bases and J shed 1 base, with 12 bases lying between them.